The 13 T cell receptor beta chains below come from one sample, sequenced in a study of T cell repertoires in cytomegalovirus infection. In TCRdb, the reads were re-called with MiXCR into one record per CDR3 protein. The table records some 57,000 distinct CDR3 sequences, around 30% of them present only once. No antigen has been assigned to these receptors. Sequenced: PBMCs, sequenced either directly or after in vitro stimulation (not recorded which). The receptor set was obtained from a human donor in good health (CMV status not recorded). Some clones in this sample may be carry-over from other donors' samples.

The CDR3 nucleotides are TGTGCCAGCAGCTTTGCTGGGCCCCTATCTCCCTACAATGAGCAGTTCTTC. This encodes CASSFAGPLSPYNEQFF. The chain has TRBV7-2 and TRBJ2-1; D is undetermined. V dropped 3 bases and J dropped 2 bases, with 17 bases sitting between them. Germline V gene sequence: CDR1 SGHTA, CDR2 FQGNSA. This CDR3 contains 17 residues.

This clonotype occurred many times. This chain connects TRBV5-1 to TRBJ2-1; D might be TRBD1 or TRBD2, each matching 5 bases. Trimming removed 2 bases at V and 1 base at J, with 13 bases between. CDR1 and CDR2 from the germline V gene are SGHRS and YFSETQ. The CDR3 length is 16 residues. CDR3 nucleotide sequence: TGCGCCAGCAGCTTTGGACAACTAGGGTCCTACAATGAGCAGTTCTTC. Translated: CASSFGQLGSYNEQFF.

This sequence joins TRBV11-2 and TRBJ1-1, with 7 bases matching TRBD1. Per germline, CDR1 SGHAT and CDR2 FQNNGV. The CDR3 contains 13 residues. Trimming cost V 3 bases and J 3 bases; bases outside gene matches: 1. CDR3 sequence reads: CASSLRGHTEAFF. CDR3 bases: TGTGCCAGCAGCTTGAGGGGGCACACTGAAGCTTTCTTT. The entire variable domain, with the rest obtained from reference TRBV11-2 and TRBJ1-1, is as follows: EAGVAQSPRYKIIEKRQSVAFWCNPISGHATLYWYQQILGQGPKLLIQFQNNGVVDDSQLPKDRFSAERLKGVDSTLKIQPAKLEDSAVYLCASSLRGHTEAFFGQGTRLTVV.

The rearrangement uses TRBV12-3 or TRBV12-4 and TRBJ2-1; D gene unclear. CDR3 length: 16 residues. Trimming pared 3 bases from V and 4 bases from J, leaving 16 bases between. CDR3 residues: CASSFGGSLRYNEQFF. The CDR3 DNA is TGTGCCAGCAGTTTTGGTGGAAGCTTAAGGTACAATGAGCAGTTCTTC.

A few counts support this clonotype. The chain employs TRBV5-6 and TRBJ1-1, with 9 bases aligning to TRBD1. V was clipped by 4 bases and J by 11 bases; unmatched bases: 12. CDR3 size: 14 residues. The germline V gene has CDR1 SGHDT and CDR2 YYEEEE. The CDR3 DNA reads as TGTGCCAGCAGCATCCGGGACAGGGTGCCTTTTGCTTTCTTT. Translated: CASSIRDRVPFAFF.

This chain links TRBV7-9 with TRBJ2-2, with D perhaps assigned TRBD1 or TRBD2 (5 bases each). The V and J ends lost 5 bases and 4 bases respectively, with 8 bases between them. The CDR3 spans 13 residues. Germline V gene data show CDR1 as SEHNR and CDR2 as FQNEAQ (reference sequence). The CDR3 DNA reads TGTGCCAGCAGCGCAGGGAGCACCGGGGAGCTGTTTTTT. Residues: CASSAGSTGELFF.

The V and J genes are TRBV28 and TRBJ1-5, with D maybe TRBD1 (5 bases). The V gene's germline CDR1 is MDHEN and CDR2 SYDVKM. CDR3 size: 12 residues. V lost 3 bases and J 7 bases, leaving 7 bases between the germline ends. Here the CDR3 reads CASSLGGQPQHF. The CDR3 bases are TGTGCCAGCAGTTTGGGGGGACAGCCCCAGCATTTT.

This clonotype occurred many times. V gene TRBV7-2 combines with J gene TRBJ2-2; no clear D. This CDR3 has 15 residues. The germline gives CDR1 SGHTA, CDR2 FQGNSA. The V end was cut by 5 bases, the J end by 0 bases, with 10 bases between. The CDR3 here is CASSPAPTNTGELFF. CDR3 sequence (DNA): TGTGCCAGCAGCCCAGCGCCCACGAACACCGGGGAGCTGTTTTTT.

In this sample, this clonotype turned up a few times. The J gene is TRBJ2-5, the V gene TRBV20-1, with D perhaps matching TRBD1 (7 bases). CDR1 and CDR2 from the germline V gene are DFQATT and SNEGSKA (reference sequence). This CDR3 has 14 amino acids. The germline V and J ends were trimmed by 0 bases and 5 bases, with 13 bases remaining between them. This CDR3 reads CSARDMTGRETQYF. For the CDR3, the DNA is TGCAGTGCTAGAGATATGACAGGGAGGGAGACCCAGTACTTC.

This clonotype was seen ten or more times. The chain is built from TRBV7-9 and TRBJ2-2; TRBD2 might be the D (6 bases). This CDR3 is built from 16 residues. Deletions cut 5 bases from V and 3 bases from J, with 16 bases between. The V gene's germline CDR1 is SEHNR and CDR2 FQNEAQ (reference sequence). This CDR3 is CASSGRDLADTGELFF. Written as DNA, the CDR3 is TGTGCCAGCAGCGGACGGGACTTAGCGGACACCGGGGAGCTGTTTTTT.

Ten or more counts support this clonotype. The chain uses TRBV4-2 and TRBJ2-3; D not certain. The CDR3 covers 14 residues. The ends were cut back, 0 bases at V and 6 bases at J, with 10 bases in the middle. CDR1 is LGHNA, CDR2 YNFKEQ, per germline. This CDR3 reads CASSQEGPADTQYF. In nucleotides, the CDR3 is TGTGCCAGCAGCCAAGAAGGACCCGCTGATACGCAGTATTTT.

The rearrangement joins TRBV27 to TRBJ1-6; TRBD1 is a possible D gene (5 bases). V was trimmed by 3 bases and J by 9 bases, leaving 12 bases between them. The CDR3 extends over 14 amino acids. CDR1 MNHEY and CDR2 SMNVEV come from the germline V gene (reference sequence). CDR3 nucleotide sequence: TGTGCCAGCAGTTTGTCAGGGTTTAGTTCACCCCTCCACTTT. Encoded protein: CASSLSGFSSPLHF.

This clonotype was seen ten or more times. The rearrangement uses TRBV7-6 and TRBJ2-5; unclear D gene. From germline, CDR1 is SGHVS and CDR2 FNYEAQ. This CDR3 has 13 residues. V shed 2 bases and J shed 3 bases, with 7 bases lying between them. The chain's CDR3 is CASSLLTEETQYF. The DNA of the CDR3 is TGTGCCAGCAGCTTACTAACAGAAGAGACCCAGTACTTC.